Sequencing of this T cell receptor (beta chain) was carried out in a study of blood T cell repertoires in COVID-19. Clones were read by immunoSEQ multiplex PCR, and TCRdb kept only the in-frame ones, dropping some. The data contain 200,000 to 300,000 clones, 88% of them singletons. The CDR3 is 15 residues long. The germline gives CDR1 LNHDA, CDR2 SQIVND (reference sequence). The J segment lost 7 bases and the V segment lost 3 bases, leaving 4 bases of the junction unmatched. This TCR came from an older man with acute or convalescent COVID-19. The chain joins TRBV19 to TRBJ2-7, with TRBD2 identical over 15 bases. Material for sequencing was peripheral blood. CDR3 residues: CASSMSGTSGREQYF. The DNA of the CDR3 is TGTGCCAGTAGTATGTCAGGGACTAGCGGGAGGGAGCAGTACTTC.